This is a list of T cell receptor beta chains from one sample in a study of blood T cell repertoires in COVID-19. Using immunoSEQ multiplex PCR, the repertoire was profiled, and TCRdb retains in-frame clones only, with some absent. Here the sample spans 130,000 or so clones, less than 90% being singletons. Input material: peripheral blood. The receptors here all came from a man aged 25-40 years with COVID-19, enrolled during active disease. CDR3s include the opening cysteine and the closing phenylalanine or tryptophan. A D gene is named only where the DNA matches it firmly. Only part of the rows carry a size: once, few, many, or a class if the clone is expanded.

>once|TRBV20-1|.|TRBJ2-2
CSAIDRYNTGELFF
TGCAGTGCTATTGATCGGTACAACACCGGGGAGCTGTTTTTT
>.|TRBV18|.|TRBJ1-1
CASSPRPGLKNTEAFF
TGTGCCAGCTCACCACGGCCAGGGCTTAAGAACACTGAAGCTTTCTTT
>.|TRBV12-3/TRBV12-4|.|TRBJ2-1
CASTLSSYNEQFF
TGTGCCAGCACCCTTAGCTCCTACAATGAGCAGTTCTTC
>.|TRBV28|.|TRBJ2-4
CASSLYGGAKNIQYF
TGTGCCAGCAGTTTATATGGAGGGGCCAAAAACATTCAGTACTTC
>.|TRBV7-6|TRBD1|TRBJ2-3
CASSPTGGETDTQYF
TGTGCCAGCAGCCCGACAGGGGGCGAGACAGATACGCAGTATTTT
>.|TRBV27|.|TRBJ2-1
CASSFADNEQFF
TGTGCCAGCAGTTTTGCAGACAATGAGCAGTTCTTC
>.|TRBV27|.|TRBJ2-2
CASSSNTGELFF
TGTGCCAGCAGCTCGAACACCGGGGAGCTGTTTTTT
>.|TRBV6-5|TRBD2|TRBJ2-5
CASSYIAGDLGETQYF
TGTGCCAGCAGTTACATAGCGGGAGACTTAGGAGAGACCCAGTACTTC
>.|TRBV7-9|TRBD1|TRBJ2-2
CASSSGQSTGELFF
TGTGCCAGCAGCTCGGGACAGAGTACCGGGGAGCTGTTTTTT
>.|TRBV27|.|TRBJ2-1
CASSQDYSSYNEQFF
TGTGCCAGCAGTCAGGACTACTCCTCCTACAATGAGCAGTTCTTC
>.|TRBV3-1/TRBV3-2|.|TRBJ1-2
CASSQDLQGNYGYTF
TGTGCCAGCAGCCAAGATCTCCAGGGCAACTATGGCTACACCTTC
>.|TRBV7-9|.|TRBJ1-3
CASSAGMGGGSGNTIYF
TGTGCCAGCAGCGCGGGGATGGGGGGAGGCTCTGGAAACACCATATATTTT
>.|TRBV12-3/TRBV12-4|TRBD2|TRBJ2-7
CASSLGTSSEQYF
TGTGCCAGCAGTTTAGGGACTAGCTCGGAGCAGTACTTC
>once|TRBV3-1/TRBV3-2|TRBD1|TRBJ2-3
CASSQGGQGAPGTDTQYF
TGTGCCAGCAGCCAAGGGGGACAGGGGGCGCCGGGCACAGATACGCAGTATTTT
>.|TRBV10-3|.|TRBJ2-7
CAISEGEVGEQYF
TGTGCCATCAGTGAGGGGGAGGTGGGCGAGCAGTACTTC
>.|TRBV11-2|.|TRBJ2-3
CASSWNKRSRGGTDTQYF
TGTGCCAGCAGCTGGAATAAAAGGTCCCGCGGGGGCACAGATACGCAGTATTTT
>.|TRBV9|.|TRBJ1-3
CASSVVPYSGNTIYF
TGTGCCAGCAGCGTAGTCCCGTACAGTGGAAACACCATATATTTT
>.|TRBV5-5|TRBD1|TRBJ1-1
CASSRETGVNTEAFF
TGTGCCAGCAGCCGGGAGACAGGGGTGAACACTGAAGCTTTCTTT
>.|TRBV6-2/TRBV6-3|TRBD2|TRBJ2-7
CASSSTSGRSYEQYF
TGTGCCAGCAGCTCAACTAGCGGGAGGTCCTACGAGCAGTACTTC
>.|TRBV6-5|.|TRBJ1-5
CASSYRQGEAQHF
TGTGCCAGCAGTTACCGCCAGGGCGAGGCCCAGCATTTT